These 18 T cell receptor beta chains came from one sample sequenced in a study of blood T cell repertoires in COVID-19. TCRdb's table, derived via immunoSEQ multiplex PCR, lists solely in-frame clones and lacks some. The table lists 100,000 to 150,000 clones, 79% of them singletons, with 37% in the top ten. Input material: peripheral blood. All receptors derive from a man aged 35 to 55 with active or convalescent COVID-19.

The chain joins TRBV24-1 to TRBJ2-2, with 9 bases lining up with TRBD1. The CDR3 loop spans 16 amino acids. Germline V CDR1 and CDR2: KGHDR, SFDVKD. Trimming at V came to 6 bases and at J to 1 base, leaving 5 bases not matched to a gene. CDR3 loop: CATSIPGQGNTGELFF. The CDR3 DNA reads as TGTGCCACCAGTATTCCGGGACAGGGGAACACCGGGGAGCTGTTTTTT.

This clone was seen ten or more times. V gene TRBV6-5 combines with J gene TRBJ1-1, with 7 nucleotides matching TRBD1. Germline assignment: CDR1 MNHEY and CDR2 SVGAGI. The CDR3 length is 14 residues. V shed 2 bases and J 7 bases; nucleotides not matched to a gene: 7. The CDR3, as DNA: TGTGCCAGCAGTTACCTCGGGACAGTGAATGAAGCTTTCTTT. Translated: CASSYLGTVNEAFF.

The CDR3 protein is CASSVGPMNTEAFF. The CDR3 bases are TGTGCCAGCAGCGTAGGCCCTATGAACACTGAAGCTTTCTTT. The chain is built from TRBV9 and TRBJ1-1; D uncertain. The V end was cut by 0 bases, the J end by 0 bases, with 6 bases between. This CDR3 comprises 14 residues. CDR1 SGDLS and CDR2 YYNGEE come from the germline V gene.

This chain connects TRBV5-6 to TRBJ2-1, with 7 bases identical to TRBD1. Germline V gene data show CDR1 as SGHDT and CDR2 as YYEEEE. V trimming: 7 bases; J trimming: 6 bases; junction bases outside the gene matches: 7. CDR3 length: 13 amino acids. Here the CDR3 reads CASFRDSTNEQFF. The CDR3 DNA is TGTGCCAGCTTCCGGGACAGCACCAATGAGCAGTTCTTC.

This chain joins TRBV2 and TRBJ2-2; 9 bases fit TRBD1. The CDR3 is 15 amino acids. Germline V gene sequence: CDR1 SNHLY, CDR2 FYNNEI. V shed 7 bases and J 2 bases; nucleotides not matched to a gene: 5. The CDR3 DNA is TGTGCCAGCAAGTGGACAGGGGATAACACCGGGGAGCTGTTTTTT. Amino acids: CASKWTGDNTGELFF.

This clone has just a few counts. The rearrangement joins TRBV11-2 to TRBJ2-2; 11 bases align to TRBD2. This CDR3 has 18 amino acids. The germline gives CDR1 SGHAT, CDR2 FQNNGV. V was pared by 1 base and J by 1 base, with 5 bases of the junction left unmatched. The CDR3 loop is CASSLGLAGLMNTGELFF. The CDR3, as DNA: TGTGCCAGCAGCTTAGGACTAGCGGGACTTATGAACACCGGGGAGCTGTTTTTT.

The chain employs TRBV19 and TRBJ2-7; TRBD1 aligns across 10 bases. Germline lookup yields CDR1 LNHDA and CDR2 SQIVND (reference sequence). Trimming at V came to 6 bases and at J to 2 bases, leaving 7 bases not matched to a gene. This CDR3 contains 15 residues. The CDR3, as DNA: TGTGCCAGTAGATCATCCGGGACAGGGGCCTACGAGCAGTACTTC. Residues: CASRSSGTGAYEQYF.

J is TRBJ2-5 and V is TRBV30; 7 nucleotides agree with TRBD2. Germline V gene sequence: CDR1 GTSNPN, CDR2 SVGIG (reference sequence). Trimming removed 5 bases from V and 4 bases from J; junction bases left unmatched: 4. This CDR3 contains 12 residues. The CDR3 DNA sequence: TGTGCCTGGGGGGCGGGGGTAGAGACCCAGTACTTC. Protein sequence: CAWGAGVETQYF.

This clone was seen a handful of times. The V gene is TRBV27, the J gene TRBJ2-2, with D possibly TRBD2 on 5 matching bases. Germline V gene lookup returns CDR1 MNHEY and CDR2 SMNVEV (reference sequence). Trimming cost V 3 bases and J 4 bases, with 6 bases left between them. The CDR3 extends over 13 amino acids. The CDR3 loop reads CASSFRGTGELFF. CDR3 in DNA: TGTGCCAGCAGTTTTCGGGGCACCGGGGAGCTGTTTTTT.

The sample holds many counts of this clone. The V call is TRBV10-1, the J call TRBJ1-1, with 8 bases identical to TRBD1. J was trimmed by 4 bases and V by 2 bases; bases with no gene match: 12. CDR3 length equals 17 residues. In germline, CDR1 is WNHNN, CDR2 SYGVQD (reference sequence). The CDR3 DNA is TGCGCCAGCAGTGAGGCATCCTCTGGACAGGGTACCACTGAAGCTTTCTTT. Translation gives CASSEASSGQGTTEAFF.

The rearrangement uses TRBV7-3 and TRBJ1-1; 9 nucleotides align to TRBD1. The CDR3 runs 15 residues. Germline loops: CDR1 SGHTA, CDR2 FQGTGA. Trimming removed 3 bases from V and 0 bases from J; junction bases left unmatched: 2. CDR3 loop: CASSLGTGMNTEAFF. The CDR3 nucleotides read TGTGCCAGCAGCTTGGGGACAGGGATGAACACTGAAGCTTTCTTT.

The V gene is TRBV6-2 or TRBV6-3, the J gene TRBJ1-6, with D uncertain. Trimming shortened V by 4 bases and J by 10 bases, and 11 bases separated the two germline ends. Germline lookup yields CDR1 MNHEY and CDR2 SVGEGT. This CDR3 region has 13 residues. As DNA, the CDR3 is TGTGCCAGCAGTTTTGCGGGAAGCTCACCCCTCCACTTT. Amino acid sequence: CASSFAGSSPLHF.

The J gene is TRBJ1-1, the V gene TRBV12-3 or TRBV12-4; no definite D call. This CDR3 spans 12 amino acids. V was clipped by 3 bases and J by 8 bases, with 10 bases between them. CDR3 loop: CASSFRGYEAFF. The DNA for the CDR3 is TGTGCCAGCAGTTTCCGCGGGTACGAAGCTTTCTTT.

The V and J genes are TRBV6-4 and TRBJ2-5; 7 bases are shared with TRBD1. J gave up 1 base and V 7 bases, and 24 bases lay outside the gene matches. CDR1 is MRHNA, CDR2 SNTAGT, per germline. CDR3 size: 20 residues. Written as DNA, the CDR3 is TGTGCCAGCAACCTCAAACCGGGACAGACTTTCACTTACTTCCAAGAGACCCAGTACTTC. This gives the protein CASNLKPGQTFTYFQETQYF.

The gene calls are TRBV4-2 and TRBJ1-5; 11 bases agree with TRBD1. This CDR3 has 14 residues. CDR1 and CDR2 from the germline V gene are LGHNA and YNFKEQ. V shed 3 bases, J shed 5 bases, and the junction held 0 bases outside the gene matches. The CDR3: CASSQGQGDQPQHF. The CDR3, as DNA: TGTGCCAGCAGCCAGGGACAGGGGGATCAGCCCCAGCATTTT.

This clone appeared a few times. The gene calls are TRBV5-6 and TRBJ1-2, with TRBD1 matching 8 bases. The CDR3 extends over 12 amino acids. Germline V gene lookup returns CDR1 SGHDT and CDR2 YYEEEE. J was trimmed by 8 bases and V by 6 bases; bases with no gene match: 6. The CDR3 loop is CASTTGGSGYTF. The CDR3 nucleotides read TGTGCCAGCACCACAGGGGGTTCCGGCTACACCTTC.

The J gene is TRBJ1-2, the V gene TRBV5-1; 9 nucleotides match TRBD1. V dropped 5 bases and J dropped 3; count of bases not matched to a gene: 5. This CDR3 spans 14 amino acids. Germline V gives CDR1 SGHRS, CDR2 YFSETQ. CDR3 sequence: CASRPQGADYGYTF. As DNA, the CDR3 is TGCGCCAGCAGACCACAGGGGGCTGACTATGGCTACACCTTC. Full variable domain (remainder filled in from reference TRBV5-1 and TRBJ1-2): KAGVTQTPRYLIKTRGQQVTLSCSPISGHRSVSWYQQTPGQGLQFLFEYFSETQRNKGNFPGRFSGRQFSNSRSEMNVSTLELGDSALYLCASRPQGADYGYTFGSGTRLTVV.

Only one count was recorded for this clone. V gene TRBV7-9 combines with J gene TRBJ1-4; 9 positions match TRBD1. With V trimmed by 2 bases and J by 8 bases, 9 bases remained unmatched. This CDR3 comprises 16 residues. In germline, CDR1 is SEHNR, CDR2 FQNEAQ (reference sequence). In nucleotides, the CDR3 is TGTGCCAGCAGCTTATTTGGGGGACAGGGCGAGGAAAAACTGTTTTTT. This gives the protein CASSLFGGQGEEKLFF.